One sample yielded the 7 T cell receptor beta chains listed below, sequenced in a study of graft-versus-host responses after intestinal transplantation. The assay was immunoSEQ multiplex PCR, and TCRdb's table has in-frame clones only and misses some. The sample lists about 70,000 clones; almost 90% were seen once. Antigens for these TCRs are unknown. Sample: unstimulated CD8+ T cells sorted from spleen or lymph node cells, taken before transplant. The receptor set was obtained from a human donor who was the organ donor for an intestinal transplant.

CDR3 sequence: CASRETGHNYEQYV. CDR3 sequence (DNA): TGTGCCAGCAGAGAAACTGGACATAACTACGAGCAGTACGTC. The chain employs TRBV6-1 and TRBJ2-7; tentatively, D is TRBD1 (5 bases). Trimming cost V 6 bases and J 3 bases, with 15 bases left between them. The CDR3 sequence is 14 residues long. Germline V lookup: CDR1 MNHNS, CDR2 SASEGT.

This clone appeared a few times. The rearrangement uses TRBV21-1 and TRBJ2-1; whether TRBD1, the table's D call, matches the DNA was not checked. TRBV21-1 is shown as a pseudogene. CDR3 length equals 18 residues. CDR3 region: CASSNEGGQGFSYNEQFF. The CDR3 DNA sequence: TGTGCCAGCAGCAATGAGGGCGGACAGGGATTCTCCTACAATGAGCAGTTCTTC.

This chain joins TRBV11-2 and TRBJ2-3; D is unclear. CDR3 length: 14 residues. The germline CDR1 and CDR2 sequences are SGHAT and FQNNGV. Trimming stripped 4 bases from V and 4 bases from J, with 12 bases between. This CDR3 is CASSYRTAPDTQYF. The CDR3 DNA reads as TGTGCCAGCAGCTACAGAACGGCCCCAGATACGCAGTATTTT.

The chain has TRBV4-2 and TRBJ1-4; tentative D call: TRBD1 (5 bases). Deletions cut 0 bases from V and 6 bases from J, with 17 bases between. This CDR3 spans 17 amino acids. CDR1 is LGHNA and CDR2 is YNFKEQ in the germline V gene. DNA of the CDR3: TGTGCCAGCAGCCAAGAGTTCCTAGAACAGGCCCATGAAAAACTGTTTTTT. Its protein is CASSQEFLEQAHEKLFF.

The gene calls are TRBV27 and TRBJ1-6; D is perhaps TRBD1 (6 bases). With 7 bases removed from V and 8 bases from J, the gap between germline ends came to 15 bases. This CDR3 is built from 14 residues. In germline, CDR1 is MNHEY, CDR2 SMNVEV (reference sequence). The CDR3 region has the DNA TGTGCCAGCACCTCAACCGGGACATATTCACCCCTCCACTTT. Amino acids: CASTSTGTYSPLHF.

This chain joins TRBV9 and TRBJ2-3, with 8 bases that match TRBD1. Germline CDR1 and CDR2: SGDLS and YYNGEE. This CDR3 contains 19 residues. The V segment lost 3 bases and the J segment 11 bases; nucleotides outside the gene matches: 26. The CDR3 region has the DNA TGTGCCAGCAGCGGTCAGGGGGCAATAGGCGTCGAGACACAGATGGGGCAGTATTTT. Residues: CASSGQGAIGVETQMGQYF.

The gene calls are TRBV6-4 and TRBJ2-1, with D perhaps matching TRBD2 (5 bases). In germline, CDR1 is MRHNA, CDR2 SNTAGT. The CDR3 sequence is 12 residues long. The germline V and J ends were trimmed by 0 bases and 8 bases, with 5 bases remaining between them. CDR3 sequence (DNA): TGTGCCAGCAGTGACTCACTAGATGAGCAGTTCTTC. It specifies CASSDSLDEQFF.